This passage covers 21 T cell receptor beta chains from one sample sequenced in a study of human T cells and chemical hapten exposure. TCRdb ran MiXCR on the RACE reads and lists one entry per CDR3 protein. The data hold about 120,000 distinct CDR3 sequences, with approximately 11% observed a single time. Time point of the sample: patch test 3, about 24 weeks after DPC sensitization. Treatment here: therapeutic diphenylcyclopropenone sensitization with weekly scalp DPC. The sample was whole blood, taken in connection with sensitization to the hapten diphenylcyclopropenone (DPC). The source is a woman in her forties or fifties with alopecia areata. Some clones in this sample may be carry-over from other donors' samples.

This clonotype was observed at least ten times. The chain couples TRBV7-2 to TRBJ2-5; 8 nucleotides align to TRBD2. CDR3 length equals 19 residues. Trimming at V came to 5 bases and at J to 1 base, leaving 18 bases not matched to a gene. Per germline, CDR1 SGHTA and CDR2 FQGNSA. CDR3 sequence (DNA): TGTGCCAGCAGCCCCCAGGGGCGGGGGGCCTCAATACTCCAAGAGACCCAGTACTTC. It translates to CASSPQGRGASILQETQYF.

This chain uses TRBV4-1 with TRBJ2-3, with 8 bases fitting TRBD1. V lost 3 bases and J lost 4; bases outside the gene matches: 9. This CDR3 region has 16 residues. Germline values: CDR1 MGHRA, CDR2 YSYEKL. CDR3 nucleotides: TGCGCCAGCAGCCACACCGGGACAGGCTCCCCAGATACGCAGTATTTT. Its translation is CASSHTGTGSPDTQYF.

The genes are TRBV5-5 and TRBJ1-5; 7 bases are shared with TRBD1. With 0 bases clipped from V and 3 bases from J, the junction kept 6 bases outside the gene matches. Germline V gene data show CDR1 as SGHKS and CDR2 as YYEKEE (reference sequence). The CDR3 is 16 amino acids. The CDR3 DNA is TGTGCCAGCAGCTTGGCGACAGGGTTGGTCAATCAGCCCCAGCATTTT. Protein sequence: CASSLATGLVNQPQHF.

The chain employs TRBV10-3 and TRBJ1-1, with a weak D call TRBD1 (6 bases). Looked up from germline, CDR1 is ENHRY and CDR2 is SYGVKD. This CDR3 is built from 13 residues. Trimming took 6 bases from V and 1 from J, leaving 9 bases between them. CDR3 bases: TGTGCCATCAGCGTGACAGGGAACACTGAAGCTTTCTTT. Translation: CAISVTGNTEAFF.

This clonotype has at least ten counts. This chain connects TRBV3-1 to TRBJ1-5, with D hard to call. The CDR3 length is 14 residues. V lost 0 bases to trimming and J lost 4 bases, with 7 bases between them. Per germline, CDR1 LGHDT and CDR2 YNNKEL (reference sequence). The chain's CDR3 is CASSQDLGNQPQHF. CDR3 bases: TGTGCCAGCAGCCAAGATCTGGGAAATCAGCCCCAGCATTTT.

The chain combines TRBV12-3 or TRBV12-4 with TRBJ2-4, with D maybe TRBD1 (5 bases). Trimming took off 3 bases at V and 7 bases at J, with 13 bases between the two ends. The CDR3 sequence is 14 residues long. Written as DNA, the CDR3 is TGTGCCAGCAGTTTGGGGCAGGAGACTAACATTCAGTACTTC. Protein: CASSLGQETNIQYF.

This clonotype appeared a few times. The V call is TRBV27, the J call TRBJ2-3; possibly TRBD2 for D (5 bases). Germline assignment: CDR1 MNHEY and CDR2 SMNVEV (reference sequence). CDR3 length: 13 amino acids. Trimming took 7 bases from V and 5 from J, leaving 13 bases between them. CDR3 region: CASTPEGVDTQYF. The CDR3 DNA reads TGTGCCAGCACCCCAGAGGGTGTAGATACGCAGTATTTT.

V gene TRBV27 combines with J gene TRBJ2-4, with a weak D call TRBD1 (6 bases). CDR1 and CDR2 (germline): MNHEY, SMNVEV (reference sequence). The CDR3 loop spans 16 amino acids. V lost 5 bases and J lost 0, with 14 bases in between. In DNA, the CDR3 is TGTGCCAGCAGTCAGGGGATTGAGTTAGCCAAAAACATTCAGTACTTC. This gives the protein CASSQGIELAKNIQYF.

This clonotype was observed many times. The gene calls are TRBV6-4 and TRBJ2-3, with 7 bases identical to TRBD2. This CDR3 has 15 amino acids. Germline V gene sequence: CDR1 MRHNA, CDR2 SNTAGT. Losses at the gene ends were 3 bases for V and 3 bases for J; bases not matched to a gene: 6. The CDR3 region is CASSESSGVTDTQYF. Here the CDR3 DNA reads TGTGCCAGCAGTGAATCCAGCGGGGTAACAGATACGCAGTATTTT.

The chain has TRBV5-1 and TRBJ2-1; 11 nucleotides match TRBD2. This CDR3 region has 14 residues. Germline lookup yields CDR1 SGHRS and CDR2 YFSETQ. V lost 3 bases and J lost 4; bases outside the gene matches: 0. The DNA for the CDR3 is TGCGCCAGCAGCTCTAGCGGGAGGTACAATGAGCAGTTCTTC. This gives the protein CASSSSGRYNEQFF. Drawing the rest from reference TRBV5-1 and TRBJ2-1, the complete variable domain is KAGVTQTPRYLIKTRGQQVTLSCSPISGHRSVSWYQQTPGQGLQFLFEYFSETQRNKGNFPGRFSGRQFSNSRSEMNVSTLELGDSALYLCASSSSGRYNEQFFGPGTRLTVL.

The chain links TRBV6-1 to TRBJ2-7; D is unclear. Trimming shortened V by 4 bases and J by 3 bases, and 16 bases separated the two germline ends. The CDR3 has 15 amino acids. CDR1 is MNHNS, CDR2 SASEGT, per germline. CDR3 sequence (DNA): TGTGCCAGCAGTGTCTTCTGGGGATGGATCTACGAGCAGTACTTC. Translated: CASSVFWGWIYEQYF.

There are a few counts of this clonotype. The chain employs TRBV15 and TRBJ2-7; D perhaps matches TRBD2 (6 bases). CDR3 length: 15 amino acids. V shed 5 bases and J shed 0 bases, with 14 bases lying between them. Germline V lookup: CDR1 LNHNV, CDR2 YYDKDF (reference sequence). As DNA, the CDR3 is TGTGCCACCAGCTCCGGCGGGGTGCGCTCCTACGAGCAGTACTTC. This encodes CATSSGGVRSYEQYF.

This sequence joins TRBV9 and TRBJ1-4; no clear D. V lost 4 bases and J lost 5, with 12 bases in between. This CDR3 is 14 amino acids long. In germline, CDR1 is SGDLS, CDR2 YYNGEE. CDR3 amino acids: CASSPDGRNEKLFF. CDR3 bases: TGTGCCAGCAGCCCAGACGGAAGAAATGAAAAACTGTTTTTT.

This clonotype was counted between two and nine times. This rearrangement joins TRBV6-6 to TRBJ1-3; D gene uncertain. Trimming stripped 4 bases from V and 6 bases from J, with 19 bases between. Germline V lookup: CDR1 MNHNY, CDR2 SVGAGI (reference sequence). This CDR3 has 16 residues. Written as DNA, the CDR3 is TGTGCCAGCAGTTCCCCCGTGGGGATTATCCAAAACACCATATATTTT. Amino acids: CASSSPVGIIQNTIYF.

This clonotype was observed many times. This sequence joins TRBV21-1 and TRBJ1-1; TRBD1 is the table's D call, not checked against the DNA. TRBV21-1 is a listed pseudogene. The CDR3 length is 12 residues. The DNA for the CDR3 is TGTGCCAGCGACAGGGACAACACTGAAGCTTTCTTT. It encodes CASDRDNTEAFF.

The chain combines TRBV5-1 with TRBJ2-5; 9 nucleotides agree with TRBD1. This CDR3 spans 14 amino acids. Germline-derived CDR1 and CDR2 are SGHRS and YFSETQ. V dropped 2 bases and J dropped 5; count of bases not matched to a gene: 4. For the CDR3, the DNA is TGCGCCAGCAGCTTCTCCGACAGGGGGGAGACCCAGTACTTC. This gives the protein CASSFSDRGETQYF.

This clonotype has just one count. It may be a read error: a sequence one base away is much more abundant. The conserved closing phenylalanine or tryptophan is absent in this CDR3, likely reflecting a read error. This chain joins TRBV12-3 or TRBV12-4 and TRBJ2-2; 9 bases match TRBD1. Unmatched junction bases numbered 8, after V lost 5 bases and J lost 4 bases. This CDR3 comprises 16 residues. Here the CDR3 DNA reads TGTGCCAGCAGTGAACAGGACAGGGGTGGCACCGGGGAGCTGTTTCTT. Protein sequence: CASSEQDRGGTGELFL.

The chain combines TRBV3-1 with TRBJ1-2; no reliable D call. The CDR3 extends over 11 amino acids. V was cut by 3 bases and J by 7 bases, with 6 bases left in between. The germline V gene encodes CDR1 LGHDT and CDR2 YNNKEL (reference sequence). The CDR3 sequence: CASSQESGYTF. CDR3 nucleotide sequence: TGTGCCAGCAGCCAGGAGTCTGGCTACACCTTC.

The rearrangement links TRBV6-6 to TRBJ2-7, with TRBD2 matching 8 bases. The V segment lost 5 bases and the J segment 4 bases; nucleotides outside the gene matches: 13. The CDR3 has 16 residues. Per the germline V gene, CDR1 is MNHNY and CDR2 is SVGAGI (reference sequence). CDR3 in DNA: TGTGCCAGCAGTCAGGGAAGCGTTGCGGGAGGTTACGAGCAGTACTTC. Its translation: CASSQGSVAGGYEQYF.

This clonotype was recorded many times. The chain links TRBV7-2 to TRBJ2-1; 7 nucleotides line up with TRBD2. J lost 12 bases, V lost 7 bases, and 6 bases had no gene match. CDR3 length equals 11 residues. The V gene's germline CDR1 is SGHTA and CDR2 FQGNSA. The CDR3 reads CASTRWGGQFF. DNA for the CDR3: TGTGCCAGCACCCGTTGGGGGGGGCAGTTCTTC. The full variable domain, rest sourced from reference TRBV7-2 and TRBJ2-1, is GAGVSQSPSNKVTEKGKDVELRCDPISGHTALYWYRQSLGQGLEFLIYFQGNSAPDKSGLPSDRFSAERTGGSVSTLTIQRTQQEDSAVYLCASTRWGGQFFGPGTRLTVL.

This sequence joins TRBV6-5 and TRBJ2-3; 12 bases are a match to TRBD2. This CDR3 has 17 residues. Germline CDR1 and CDR2: MNHEY and SVGAGI. Trimming took 2 bases from V and 1 from J; bases not matched to a gene: 4. CDR3 region: CASSYGASGRGTDTQYF. As DNA, the CDR3 is TGTGCCAGCAGTTACGGGGCTAGCGGGAGGGGCACAGATACGCAGTATTTT.